What follows is one T cell receptor beta chain and its context. Germline loops: CDR1 SGHTA, CDR2 FQGTGA. V was clipped by 1 base and J by 7 bases, with 13 bases between them. CDR3 size: 14 residues. The sample belongs to a study of cytomegalovirus exposure and HLA in healthy donors. Repertoires were generated with immunoSEQ multiplex PCR, while TCRdb's copy carries only in-frame clones and drops some. Here the sample spans about 160,000 clones, about nine tenths being singletons. The sequenced material came from PBMCs. The origin of this receptor is a woman aged 18-29 years in good health and CMV-seropositive. The rearrangement links TRBV7-3 to TRBJ1-1, with TRBD1 as a possible D gene (6 bases). The CDR3 spells CASSLSGAGVEAFF. The DNA for the CDR3 is TGTGCCAGCAGCTTAAGTGGGGCAGGGGTTGAAGCTTTCTTT. The whole variable domain, filled in from reference TRBV7-3 and TRBJ1-1, reads GAGVSQTPSNKVTEKGKYVELRCDPISGHTALYWYRQSLGQGPEFLIYFQGTGAADDSGLPNDRFFAVRPEGSVSTLKIQRTERGDSAVYLCASSLSGAGVEAFFGQGTRLTVV.